Detailed here is one T cell receptor (beta chain). This sample is drawn from a study of cytomegalovirus exposure and HLA in healthy donors. The primer mix had 60 Vbeta and 13 Jbeta primers. The method was immunoSEQ multiplex PCR; TCRdb's version includes in-frame clones alone and lacks a portion of them. The repertoire holds more than 85,000 clones, with over 65% as singletons. CDR3 length: 12 residues. Trimming removed 1 base at V and 4 bases at J, with 4 bases between. Germline V gives CDR1 LNHDA, CDR2 SQIVND (reference sequence). The origin of this receptor is a woman aged 30 to 39 in good health and CMV-seronegative. The sequencing input was PBMCs. This chain joins TRBV19 and TRBJ1-2; unclear D gene. The CDR3 bases are TGTGCCAGTAGTATAGCCAGCTATGGCTACACCTTC. It encodes CASSIASYGYTF.